This record concerns one TCR beta chain sequence. This CDR3 spans 13 amino acids. The germline V gene encodes CDR1 SNHLY and CDR2 FYNNEI. V was cut by 7 bases and J by 4 bases, with 8 bases left in between. Original processing methods: Researchers report that nucleated cell counts were estimated from reference gene primer amplification. Generated by immunoSEQ multiplex PCR, the TCRdb table keeps only in-frame clones and is missing some. V, J and clone size reflect that table, while D and trimming were determined from the DNA. The sample carries about 100,000 clones, 85% recorded once. The source of the sample is a study of blood T cell repertoires in COVID-19. About the research overall: There were acute and convalescent COVID-19 samples, and they came from the United States, Italy and Spain. T cells, B-cell-depleted T cells, or PBMCs supplied cDNA or gDNA.

This clonotype was obtained from a man between 50 and 59 years old with active or convalescent COVID-19. Sequencing was done on a sample of peripheral blood. V gene TRBV2 combines with J gene TRBJ2-6; D unclear. The CDR3 DNA follows: TGTGCCAGCACCTATACGGGGGCCAACGTCCTGACTTTC. This encodes CASTYTGANVLTF.